Listed here are 18 T cell receptor beta chains from one sample, sequenced in a study of early T cells in non-severe SARS-CoV-2 infection. Using its own MiXCR run on the 5' RACE reads, TCRdb lists one record per CDR3 protein. The sample records 35,000 to 45,000 distinct CDR3 sequences, 3% to 4% being singletons. The sequenced material came from whole blood. These receptors were taken from an adult who was a healthcare worker with PCR-confirmed SARS-CoV-2 infection or an uninfected control (not recorded which).

A word on this clonotype: This may come from a read error, since a much larger clone is one base off. The chain employs TRBV4-2 and TRBJ2-1; possibly TRBD1 or TRBD2 for D (5 bases each). The germline V and J ends were trimmed by 0 bases and 6 bases, with 15 bases remaining between them. CDR3 length equals 16 residues. Germline CDR1 and CDR2: LGHNA and YNFKEQ. This CDR3 reads CASSQDWGSAGNEQFF. CDR3 DNA sequence: TGTGCCAGCAGCCAAGATTGGGGGAGTGCGGGCAATGAGCAGTTCTTC.

This clonotype occurred many times. J is TRBJ1-6 and V is TRBV2; D gene ambiguous. CDR3 length: 16 amino acids. CDR1 and CDR2 (germline): SNHLY, FYNNEI. V lost 2 bases to trimming and J lost 5 bases, with 13 bases between them. CDR3 residues: CASSERAFQNNSPLHF. The CDR3 coding sequence is TGTGCCAGCAGTGAAAGAGCGTTCCAAAATAATTCACCCCTCCACTTT.

There are many counts of this clonotype. This chain uses TRBV11-2 with TRBJ2-1; 8 bases are shared with TRBD2. The CDR3 consists of 14 residues. The V gene end was trimmed by 6 bases and the J gene end by 4 bases; junction bases not matched to a gene: 5. CDR1 is SGHAT, CDR2 FQNNGV, per germline. The CDR3 nucleotides are TGTGCCAGCAGTGGTAGCGGGAAATACAATGAGCAGTTCTTC. Translation: CASSGSGKYNEQFF.

This clonotype was observed a handful of times. The chain uses TRBV29-1 and TRBJ1-1, with 12 bases matching TRBD1. The CDR3 loop spans 14 amino acids. Germline V gene data show CDR1 as SQVTM and CDR2 as ANQGSEA. J gave up 7 bases and V 6 bases, and 9 bases lay outside the gene matches. CDR3 region: CSVEKGQGANEAFF. The CDR3 bases are TGCAGCGTGGAGAAGGGACAGGGGGCGAATGAAGCTTTCTTT.

This clonotype was seen ten or more times. This rearrangement joins TRBV7-9 to TRBJ2-5; the match to TRBD1 covers 8 bases. CDR1 and CDR2 (germline): SEHNR, FQNEAQ (reference sequence). V trimming: 5 bases; J trimming: 1 base; junction bases outside the gene matches: 6. The CDR3 consists of 15 residues. DNA for the CDR3: TGTGCCAGCAGCGGATTTACAGGGGGCCAAGAGACCCAGTACTTC. It codes for CASSGFTGGQETQYF.

This clonotype was recorded at least ten times. CDR3 loop: CASSSHTSTMNTGELFF. The CDR3 region has the DNA TGTGCCAGCAGCTCCCATACTAGTACAATGAACACCGGGGAGCTGTTTTTT. The chain is built from TRBV7-8 and TRBJ2-2; TRBD2 is a possible D gene (5 bases). Germline CDR1 SGHVS, CDR2 FQNEAQ. The CDR3 covers 17 residues. The V and J ends lost 4 bases and 1 base respectively, with 16 bases between them.

This clonotype was detected a few times. The chain has TRBV14 and TRBJ2-1, with a weak D call TRBD2 (6 bases). Germline V lookup: CDR1 SGHDN, CDR2 FVKESK. The V and J ends lost 3 bases and 3 bases respectively, with 12 bases between them. This CDR3 is built from 15 residues. This CDR3 is CASSHWGTRYNEQFF. CDR3 DNA sequence: TGTGCCAGCAGCCACTGGGGGACTCGCTACAATGAGCAGTTCTTC.

Ten or more counts support this clonotype. The chain uses TRBV20-1 and TRBJ1-1, with 8 positions matching TRBD1. The CDR3 is made up of 16 amino acids. Germline trimming cut 7 bases from V and 4 bases from J; bases unmatched to any gene: 17. CDR1 is DFQATT and CDR2 is SNEGSKA in the germline V gene (reference sequence). The CDR3 nucleotides are TGCAGTGTAGGACAGGGCTGGTGGTCCGGGCTCACTGAAGCTTTCTTT. This sequence encodes CSVGQGWWSGLTEAFF.

CDR3 region: CATSEPGTSGYNEQFF. The CDR3, as DNA: TGTGCCACCAGTGAACCCGGGACTAGCGGCTACAATGAGCAGTTCTTC. The genes are TRBV24-1 and TRBJ2-1, with 11 bases lining up with TRBD2. V lost 4 bases to trimming and J lost 3 bases; unmatched junction nucleotides: 4. CDR1 is KGHDR and CDR2 is SFDVKD in the germline V gene. This CDR3 contains 16 residues.

This clonotype was seen repeatedly, ten times or more. This sequence joins TRBV29-1 and TRBJ2-1; 9 nucleotides match TRBD2. V shed 5 bases and J 2 bases; nucleotides not matched to a gene: 1. The germline gives CDR1 SQVTM, CDR2 ANQGSEA. The CDR3 is made up of 13 amino acids. DNA of the CDR3: TGCAGCGTTCGCGGGAGGGCCTACAATGAGCAGTTCTTC. Amino acids: CSVRGRAYNEQFF.

This clonotype was observed many times. In nucleotides, the CDR3 is TGTGCCAGCACCTGGGGGCACGACAATGAGCAGTTCTTC. Protein: CASTWGHDNEQFF. The chain joins TRBV12-3 or TRBV12-4 to TRBJ2-1, with D possibly being TRBD1 (6 bases). The CDR3 totals 13 residues. Trimming removed 7 bases at V and 5 bases at J, with 12 bases between.

In its sample, this clonotype was seen many times. This chain joins TRBV7-2 and TRBJ2-4, with TRBD2 matching over 7 bases. The germline gives CDR1 SGHTA, CDR2 FQGNSA. The CDR3 loop spans 14 amino acids. Trimming took 5 bases from V and 6 from J; bases not matched to a gene: 7. CDR3 sequence reads: CASSTLADGNIQYF. CDR3 DNA sequence: TGTGCCAGCAGCACCCTAGCGGACGGAAACATTCAGTACTTC.

The table lists this clonotype with many counts. The rearrangement uses TRBV12-5 and TRBJ1-5; D gene unclear. This CDR3 region has 12 residues. Germline CDR1 and CDR2: LGHNT and FRNRAP. V lost 4 bases and J lost 4, with 5 bases in between. The CDR3 DNA reads TGTGCTAGTGGTTCACAGAATCAGCCCCAGCATTTT. Translated: CASGSQNQPQHF. The full variable domain, rest sourced from reference TRBV12-5 and TRBJ1-5, is DARVTQTPRHKVTEMGQEVTMRCQPILGHNTVFWYRQTMMQGLELLAYFRNRAPLDDSGMPKDRFSAEMPDATLATLKIQPSEPRDSAVYFCASGSQNQPQHFGDGTRLSIL.

This clonotype has at least ten counts. This chain uses TRBV7-2 with TRBJ2-2, with D unclear. The length of the CDR3 is 14 residues. The V end lost 1 base, the J end lost 4 bases, and 7 bases lay between the germline ends. Germline assignment: CDR1 SGHTA and CDR2 FQGNSA. This CDR3 reads CASSLEGVTGELFF. In nucleotides, the CDR3 is TGTGCCAGCAGCTTAGAGGGCGTCACCGGGGAGCTGTTTTTT.

This clonotype came up many times. This CDR3 is CASSPRRGIYNSPLHF. The DNA for the CDR3 is TGTGCCAGCAGTCCTCGCCGAGGGATCTATAATTCACCCCTCCACTTT. The chain carries TRBV27 and TRBJ1-6; D is uncertain. The CDR3 sequence is 16 residues long. Germline V CDR1 and CDR2: MNHEY, SMNVEV (reference sequence). V was shortened by 5 bases and J by 3 bases, with 14 bases between the two germline ends.

The sample holds many counts of this clonotype. The chain recombines TRBV18 with TRBJ1-5, with D perhaps TRBD1 (5 bases). Germline V gives CDR1 KGHSH, CDR2 LQKENI. With 2 bases removed from V and 3 bases from J, the gap between germline ends came to 14 bases. CDR3 length: 16 amino acids. CDR3 region: CASSPEIQGANQPQHF. DNA for the CDR3: TGTGCCAGCTCACCAGAGATCCAGGGAGCCAATCAGCCCCAGCATTTT.

Many counts were recorded for this clonotype. The chain joins TRBV14 to TRBJ2-7, with a possible D match to TRBD1 (6 bases). Trimming took off 2 bases at V and 2 bases at J, with 13 bases between the two ends. The CDR3 length is 15 residues. Germline loops: CDR1 SGHDN, CDR2 FVKESK. The CDR3 loop is CASSQSTGPTYEQYF. The DNA of the CDR3 is TGTGCCAGCAGCCAAAGCACAGGGCCAACCTACGAGCAGTACTTC.

The chain has TRBV3-1 and TRBJ1-1; D call uncertain. This CDR3 is built from 13 residues. From germline, CDR1 is LGHDT and CDR2 YNNKEL (reference sequence). The V gene lost 2 bases and the J gene lost 1 base, with 5 bases spanning the gap. The CDR3 spells CASSQTKNTEAFF. CDR3 bases: TGTGCCAGCAGCCAAACCAAGAACACTGAAGCTTTCTTT.